The entry below describes one TCR beta chain. Its antigen is currently unknown. TCRdb reprocessed the 5' RACE reads via MiXCR and lists one record per CDR3 protein. The sample lists 700,000 or so distinct CDR3 sequences, 21% seen once, with around 4.4% in the top ten. This CDR3 is 16 amino acids long. From germline, CDR1 is SGHDT and CDR2 YYEEEE. Germline trimming cut 2 bases from V and 1 base from J; bases unmatched to any gene: 8. The sample is drawn from a study of identical twins. Notes on the study in general: For out-of-frame alpha sequences shared by twins, low generation probability was in excess.

A further study also used this sample, focusing on T cells expressing NK-cell markers. That publication notes: An anti-gamma-delta TCR antibody was added in several experiments. It restricted sorting to alpha-beta TCR-expressing T cells.

The sample was PBMCs. This rearrangement joins TRBV5-6 to TRBJ1-2, with 7 bases matching TRBD1. This TCR was recovered from a woman aged 18-29 years in good health. Here the CDR3 reads CASSFKNRGYNYGYTF. The CDR3 DNA sequence: TGTGCCAGCAGCTTTAAGAACAGGGGATATAACTATGGCTACACCTTC. Supplemented by reference TRBV5-6 and TRBJ1-2, the full variable domain reads DAGVTQSPTHLIKTRGQQVTLRCSPKSGHDTVSWYQQALGQGPQFIFQYYEEEERQRGNFPDRFSGHQFPNYSSELNVNALLLGDSALYLCASSFKNRGYNYGYTFGSGTRLTVV.